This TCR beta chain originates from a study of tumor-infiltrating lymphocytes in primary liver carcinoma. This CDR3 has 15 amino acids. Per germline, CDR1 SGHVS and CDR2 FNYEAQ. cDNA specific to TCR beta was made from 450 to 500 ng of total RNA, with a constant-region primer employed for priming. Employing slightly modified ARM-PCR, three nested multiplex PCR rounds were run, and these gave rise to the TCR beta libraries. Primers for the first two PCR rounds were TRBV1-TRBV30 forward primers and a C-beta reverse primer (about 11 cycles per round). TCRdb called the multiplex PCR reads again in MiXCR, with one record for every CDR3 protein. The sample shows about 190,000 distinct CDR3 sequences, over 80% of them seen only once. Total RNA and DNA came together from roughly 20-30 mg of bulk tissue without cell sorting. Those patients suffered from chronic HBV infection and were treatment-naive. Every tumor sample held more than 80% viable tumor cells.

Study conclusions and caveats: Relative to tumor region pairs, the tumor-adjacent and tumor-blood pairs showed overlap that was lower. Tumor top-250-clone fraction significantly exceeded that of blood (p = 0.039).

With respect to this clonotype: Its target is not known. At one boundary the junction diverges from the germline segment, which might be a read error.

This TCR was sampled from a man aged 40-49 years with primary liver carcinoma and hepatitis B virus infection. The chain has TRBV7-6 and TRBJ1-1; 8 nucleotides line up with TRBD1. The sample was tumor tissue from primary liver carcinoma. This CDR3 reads CASSLGNRGDTEAFF. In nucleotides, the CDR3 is TGTGCCAGCAGTTTAGGAAACAGGGGGGACACTGAAGCTTTCTTT.